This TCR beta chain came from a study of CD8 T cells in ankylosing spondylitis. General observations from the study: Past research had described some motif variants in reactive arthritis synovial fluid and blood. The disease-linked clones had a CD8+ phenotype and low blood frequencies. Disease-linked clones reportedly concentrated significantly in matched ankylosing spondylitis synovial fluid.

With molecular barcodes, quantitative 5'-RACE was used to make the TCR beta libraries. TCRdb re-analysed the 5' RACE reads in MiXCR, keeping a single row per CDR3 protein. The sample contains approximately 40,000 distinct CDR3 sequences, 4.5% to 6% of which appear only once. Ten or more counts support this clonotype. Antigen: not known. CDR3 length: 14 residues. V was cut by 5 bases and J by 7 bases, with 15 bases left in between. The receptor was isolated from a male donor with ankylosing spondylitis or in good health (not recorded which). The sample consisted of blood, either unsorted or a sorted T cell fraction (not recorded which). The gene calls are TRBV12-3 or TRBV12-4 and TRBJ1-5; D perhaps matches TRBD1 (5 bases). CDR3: CASSLGKGRQPQHF. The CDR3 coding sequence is TGTGCCAGCAGTCTCGGGAAGGGACGGCAGCCCCAGCATTTT.